The clone carrying this T cell receptor (beta chain) was counted only a few times. The antigen remains unidentified. The study ran its PCR with 60 Vbeta and 13 Jbeta primers. Some clones are missing from TCRdb's copy, which holds only in-frame ones; the method was immunoSEQ multiplex PCR. The sample records about 87,000 clones, more than 75% being singletons. The data were taken from a study of cytomegalovirus exposure and HLA in healthy donors. Overall study results and limits: Likely technical artifact: a cluster of highly shared sequence variants.

Per the germline V gene, CDR1 is MNHEY and CDR2 is SMNVEV (reference sequence). CDR3 length: 23 amino acids. V was clipped by 5 bases and J by 6 bases; unmatched bases: 28. The V gene is TRBV27, the J gene TRBJ2-5; TRBD2 matches at 15 bases. This receptor was obtained from a woman aged 40 to 50 in good health and CMV-seronegative. Sample: PBMCs. CDR3 residues: CASSLNPVQGWTSGGAGLQTQYF. DNA for the CDR3: TGTGCCAGCAGTCTAAACCCGGTTCAGGGCTGGACTAGCGGGGGGGCCGGGCTCCAGACCCAGTACTTC.